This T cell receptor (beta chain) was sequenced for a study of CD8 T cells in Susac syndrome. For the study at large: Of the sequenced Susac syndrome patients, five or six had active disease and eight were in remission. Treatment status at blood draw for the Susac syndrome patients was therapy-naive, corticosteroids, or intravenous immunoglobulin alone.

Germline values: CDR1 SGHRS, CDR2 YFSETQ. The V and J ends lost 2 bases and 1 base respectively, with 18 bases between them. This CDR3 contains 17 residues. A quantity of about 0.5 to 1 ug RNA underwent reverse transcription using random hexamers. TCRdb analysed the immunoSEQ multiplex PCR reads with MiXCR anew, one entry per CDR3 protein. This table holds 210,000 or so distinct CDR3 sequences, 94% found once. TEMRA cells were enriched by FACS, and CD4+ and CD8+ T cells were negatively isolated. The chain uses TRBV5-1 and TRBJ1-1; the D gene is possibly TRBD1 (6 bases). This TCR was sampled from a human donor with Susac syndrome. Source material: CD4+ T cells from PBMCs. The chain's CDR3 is CASSFPTDSTWNTEAFF. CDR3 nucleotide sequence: TGCGCCAGCAGCTTCCCGACGGACAGCACCTGGAACACTGAAGCTTTCTTT.